The text below deals with one TCR beta chain. The antigen remains undetermined. Trimming cost V 2 bases and J 6 bases, with 8 bases left between them. The germline gives CDR1 MNHEY, CDR2 SMNVEV (reference sequence). The CDR3 spans 13 residues. The data stem from a study of T cell responses to AZD1222 COVID-19 vaccine. The study, taken as a whole, reports: Unmutated regions of variants are reportedly targeted by nearly half of spike-specific TCRs. Donors were chiefly white British, with a greater number of females, and clonal diversity was perhaps underestimated. Spike regions recognized by vaccine-associated CD4 TCRs spanned the protein, led by 160-218 and 743-854. When two AZD1222 doses had been given, Spike-specific TCR breadth and depth rose.

TCRdb's table, derived via immunoSEQ multiplex PCR, lists solely in-frame clones and lacks some. The sample consists of about 88,000 clones, roughly nine tenths of them appearing once. V and J are TRBV27 and TRBJ2-1; D is uncertain. The receptor's source is an adult who received the AZD1222 COVID-19 vaccine. The source material was peripheral blood, sampled 28 days after the second AZD1222 dose. CDR3 DNA sequence: TGTGCCAGCAGTTTAATTTTGGCCAATGAGCAGTTCTTC. Translated: CASSLILANEQFF.